This TCR beta chain was documented in a study of response to subunit inactivated influenza vaccine. Broader study findings: Authors proposed each seasonal influenza vaccination draws in few new T cells.

MiXCR, run by TCRdb on the RT-PCR reads, gives a single entry per CDR3 protein. The data hold hundreds of thousands of distinct CDR3 sequences, with approximately 12% observed a single time. About this clonotype itself: Its antigen is not identified.

V dropped 3 bases and J dropped 7 bases, with 7 bases sitting between them. The CDR3 runs 12 residues. The TCR sequence derives from a man aged 50 to 59 who received an inactivated influenza vaccine. The V and J genes are TRBV12-3 or TRBV12-4 and TRBJ1-5, with unresolved D. This specimen was non-naive T cells sorted from PBMCs, taken 14 to 15 days before vaccination. CDR3 nucleotides: TGTGCCAGCAGTTTCCTGGGACAGCCCCAGCATTTT. The encoded protein is CASSFLGQPQHF.